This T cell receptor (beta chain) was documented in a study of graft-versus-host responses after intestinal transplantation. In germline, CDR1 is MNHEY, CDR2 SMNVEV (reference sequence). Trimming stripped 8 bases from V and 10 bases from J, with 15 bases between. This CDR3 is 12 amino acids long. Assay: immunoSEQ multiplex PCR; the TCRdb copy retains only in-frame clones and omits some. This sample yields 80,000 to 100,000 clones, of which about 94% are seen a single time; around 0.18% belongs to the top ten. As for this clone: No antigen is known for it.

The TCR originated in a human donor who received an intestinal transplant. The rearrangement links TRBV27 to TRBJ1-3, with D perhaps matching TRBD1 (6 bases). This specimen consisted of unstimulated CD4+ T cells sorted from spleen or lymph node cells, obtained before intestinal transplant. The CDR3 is CASGETGRTIYF. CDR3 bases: TGTGCCAGCGGTGAAACAGGGCGGACCATATATTTT.